Below, 26 T cell receptor gamma chains from the same sample are listed, as sequenced in a study of gamma delta lymphoproliferative disorders and STAT genes. The receptor sequences were amplified from genomic DNA of peripheral blood mononuclear cells. TCRdb used CATT to re-call clones from the multiplex PCR reads. The sample lists under 800 gamma-chain clones, roughly 25% seen once, with about 18% in the top ten. Sequencing was carried out using blood. Receptors were obtained from a human donor in good health.

The chain combines TRGV3 with TRGJP2. TCRdb does not report a J gene; here it was assigned by matching the DNA to germline references. Germline V gene sequence: CDR1 VTNTFY, CDR2 YDVSTARD (reference sequence). With V trimmed by 0 bases and J by 9 bases, 4 bases remained unmatched. The CDR3 is made up of 13 amino acids. CDR3 protein: CATWDRPNWIKTF. The CDR3 DNA sequence: TGTGCCACCTGGGACAGGCCTAATTGGATCAAGACGTTT.

As regards this clone: It is unclear where the CDR3 begins or ends on the DNA, so no DNA is shown, and the CDR3 is as TCRdb lists it. Within the sample, other DNA sequences also encode this same CDR3. The J gene is uncalled and the V gene is TRGV10. TRGV10 is an open reading frame whose function is uncertain. The CDR3 length equals 18 residues, ends included. The CDR3 sequence: CAAWDYFIRNSLAVEQHF.

Sample share makes this clone large. The genes are TRGV8 and TRGJ1 or TRGJ2. Because TCRdb records no J gene, it was assigned here through a match of the DNA to germline. The CDR3 sequence is 12 residues long. V gave up 0 bases and J gave up 7 bases; unmatched junction bases: 3. Germline CDR1 and CDR2: VENAVY and YDSYNSRV. CDR3 sequence reads: CATWDREYKKLF. The DNA of the CDR3 is TGTGCCACCTGGGATAGGGAGTATAAGAAACTCTTT.

Within the sample, this clone is large. This specimen includes other DNA sequences encoding the same CDR3. V is TRGV4 and J is TRGJ1 or TRGJ2. In the absence of a J gene in TCRdb, the DNA was matched to germline to assign it here. The length of the CDR3 is 16 residues. Germline CDR1 is EGSTGY and CDR2 is YDSYTSSV. V lost 0 bases and J lost 0; bases outside the gene matches: 8. DNA for the CDR3: TGTGCCACCTGGGATGGGCCCAATGGGAATTATTATAAGAAACTCTTT. Its translation is CATWDGPNGNYYKKLF.

In its sample, this clone ranks as large. The same CDR3 arises from other DNA sequences in this sample as well. The chain recombines TRGV4 with TRGJ1 or TRGJ2. TCRdb offers no J gene call, so here the DNA was matched to germline to obtain one. V gave up 1 base and J gave up 6 bases; unmatched junction bases: 0. Germline V lookup: CDR1 EGSTGY, CDR2 YDSYTSSV. The CDR3 consists of 11 residues. The CDR3 nucleotides are TGTGCCACCTGGGATGGTTATAAGAAACTCTTT. Amino acids: CATWDGYKKLF.

This clone was counted between two and nine times. A single base is all that separates this from a far larger clone, so a read error is likely. Other DNA sequences within the sample encode an identical CDR3. The J gene was not called, though the V gene is TRGV4. Germline values: CDR1 EGSTGY, CDR2 YDSYTSSV. The CDR3 is 13 amino acids. CDR3 loop: CATWDGPIYKKLF. CDR3 coding DNA: TGTGCCACCTGGGATGGCCCAATTTATAAGAAACTCTTC.

This clone ranks as large. The J gene is TRGJ1 or TRGJ2, the V gene TRGV8. TCRdb lists no J gene, so it was determined here by aligning the DNA to germline. The V gene end was trimmed by 4 bases and the J gene end by 7 bases; junction bases not matched to a gene: 13. Per the germline V gene, CDR1 is VENAVY and CDR2 is YDSYNSRV. This CDR3 has 14 amino acids. Here the CDR3 DNA reads TGTGCCACCTGGGACGTGAGAATTAGGTATAAGAAACTCTTT. Its protein is CATWDVRIRYKKLF.

This clone has just a few counts. CDR3 loop: CATWDGPERVGQKIKVF. The CDR3 DNA reads TGTGCCACCTGGGACGGGCCGGAAAGAGTTGGGCAAAAAATCAAGGTATTT. The chain is built from TRGV2 and TRGJP. The J gene was missing in TCRdb and was found by matching the end of the DNA to germline. Germline trimming cut 0 bases from V and 17 bases from J; bases unmatched to any gene: 16. Germline-derived CDR1 and CDR2 are EGSNGY and YDSYNSKV. The CDR3 has 17 residues.

To note about this clone: One base separates it from a far larger clone, so it is likely a read error. This CDR3 is also generated by other DNA sequences in the sample. The CDR3 DNA reads TGTGCTACCTGGGATGTCTATTTAAGGCAACTCTTT. It encodes CATWDVYLRQLF. V gene TRGV4 was called; the J gene was not. This CDR3 contains 12 residues. The germline gives CDR1 EGSTGY, CDR2 YDSYTSSV.

Turning to this clone: The DNA is left out, because the CDR3 cannot be placed on it with certainty; the CDR3 is given as TCRdb lists it. The CDR3 spells CATWAGGLVIRNSLAVEQHF. No J gene was called, and the V gene is TRGV4. Germline V gene data show CDR1 as EGSTGY and CDR2 as YDSYTSSV. The CDR3 region is 20 residues in length, termini included.

By sample share, this clone is large (0.1 to 1%). This chain joins TRGV3 and TRGJ1 or TRGJ2. No J segment appears in TCRdb, so it was assigned here by matching the sequence to germline. CDR3 length equals 13 residues. Looked up from germline, CDR1 is VTNTFY and CDR2 is YDVSTARD (reference sequence). The J segment lost 7 bases and the V segment lost 0 bases, leaving 6 bases of the junction unmatched. The CDR3 DNA reads as TGTGCCACCTGGGACAGGCTATGCTATAAGAAACTCTTT. Translation gives CATWDRLCYKKLF.

V and J are TRGV10 and TRGJ1 or TRGJ2. TCRdb records no J gene; here it was assigned by comparing the DNA to germline. TRGV10 is flagged as an ORF with uncertain function. The CDR3 runs 14 residues. V lost 8 bases and J lost 4; bases outside the gene matches: 12. The CDR3: CAAWDYWDYYKKLF. CDR3 sequence (DNA): TGTGCTGCGTGGGATTATTGGGACTATTATAAGAAACTCTTT.

In its sample, this clone ranks as large. The V gene was identified as TRGV9, while no J gene was called. In germline, CDR1 is GITISATS, CDR2 ISYDGTV (reference sequence). The CDR3 consists of 9 residues. For the CDR3, the DNA is TGTGCCTTGTGGGGAGGGGAACTCTTT. Encoded protein: CALWGGELF.

By frequency in the sample, this clone is large. The V call is TRGV3, the J call TRGJ1 or TRGJ2. The J gene was not available in TCRdb and was assigned here by matching the DNA to germline segments. The V gene's germline CDR1 is VTNTFY and CDR2 YDVSTARD (reference sequence). This CDR3 spans 11 amino acids. J was trimmed by 12 bases and V by 0 bases; bases with no gene match: 5. This chain's CDR3 is CATWDRPWKLF. The CDR3 DNA follows: TGTGCCACCTGGGACAGGCCGTGGAAACTCTTT.

This clone was detected only a few times. The likely explanation is a read error, given a far larger clone one base away. This same CDR3 is encoded by further DNA sequences in the sample. No J gene call was made, and the V gene is TRGV2. Germline lookup yields CDR1 EGSNGY and CDR2 YDSYNSKV. This CDR3 is built from 11 residues. CDR3 loop: CATWDGTKKLF. CDR3 bases: TGTGCCACCTGGGACGGAACAAAGAAACTCTTC.

A remark on this clone: It is unclear where the CDR3 begins or ends on the DNA, so no DNA is shown, and the CDR3 is as TCRdb lists it. The V gene was identified as TRGV8, while no J gene was called. A total of 19 residues make up the CDR3, ends included. CDR1 and CDR2 from the germline V gene are VENAVY and YDSYNSRV. The CDR3 spells CATWDRSVIRNSLAVEQHF.

Comment on this clone: Translating this DNA gives a protein that differs at residue 3 from the TCRdb one, which belongs to a much larger clone; a read error is likely, and the protein shown is this translation. The chain couples TRGV8 to TRGJ1 or TRGJ2. The J gene, left out of TCRdb, was set here by checking the DNA against germline. The CDR3 totals 10 residues. CDR1 and CDR2 (germline): VENAVY, YDSYNSRV. The CDR3 DNA is TGTGCCGCCTGGGATCAAAAGAAACTCTTT. It is translated as CAAWDQKKLF.

This clone was seen only a few times. The protein TCRdb lists belongs to a much larger clone and differs from this DNA's translation at residue 9, which points to a read error; the protein shown is made from the DNA. The rearrangement uses TRGV2 and TRGJP2. The J gene, not given by TCRdb, was assigned here from a germline match of the nucleotide sequence. Germline V gene sequence: CDR1 EGSNGY, CDR2 YDSYNSKV. This CDR3 spans 14 amino acids. The ends lost 3 bases at V and 10 bases at J; junction bases unmatched: 11. The CDR3 nucleotides are TGTGCCACCTGGGACAGCTCTCGTGGTTGGATCAAGACGTTT. Protein sequence: CATWDSSRGWIKTF.

By proportion, this clone is large (0.1 to 1%). This chain links TRGV2 with TRGJ1 or TRGJ2. The J gene, missing from TCRdb, was assigned here through DNA to germline matching. The CDR3 is 14 amino acids. The V and J ends lost 1 base and 3 bases, in that order; junction bases with no gene match: 6. The germline gives CDR1 EGSNGY, CDR2 YDSYNSKV. CDR3 residues: CATWDGRGYYKKLF. The CDR3 region has the DNA TGTGCCACCTGGGACGGCCGGGGTTATTATAAGAAACTCTTT.

On this clone: The limits of the CDR3 on the DNA are not certain, so only TCRdb's listed CDR3 is given. The V gene call reads TRGV10; no J gene was called. Being an ORF, TRGV10 has a function that is uncertain. The CDR3 extends over 16 residues, inclusive of both ends. CDR3 sequence: CAAWDYGGSLAVEQHF.

The gene calls are TRGV10 and TRGJP2. Here the J gene came from matching the DNA to germline, since TCRdb omits it. TRGV10 falls under the ORF class, with uncertain function. CDR3 length: 14 residues. The trim removed 8 bases at V and 6 bases at J, leaving 10 bases unmatched. This chain's CDR3 is CAAWDYYRDWIKTF. For the CDR3, the DNA is TGTGCTGCGTGGGATTATTACCGTGATTGGATCAAGACGTTT.

By sample share, this clone is large. J is TRGJP and V is TRGV9. TCRdb is silent on the J gene; assignment here came from matching the DNA to germline. This CDR3 spans 16 amino acids. CDR1 is GITISATS, CDR2 ISYDGTV, per germline (reference sequence). With V trimmed by 3 bases and J by 4 bases, 3 bases remained unmatched. DNA for the CDR3: TGTGCCTTGTGGGAGTATCAAGAGTTGGGCAAAAAAATCAAGGTATTT. It is translated as CALWEYQELGKKIKVF.

This clone was observed a few times. The TCRdb protein comes from a much larger clone and disagrees with this DNA's translation at residue 5, likely due to a read error; the protein given here is derived from the DNA. V gene TRGV4 combines with J gene TRGJ1 or TRGJ2. The J gene, not given by TCRdb, was assigned here from a germline match of the nucleotide sequence. This CDR3 region has 15 residues. V lost 5 bases to trimming and J lost 5 bases; unmatched junction nucleotides: 15. Per the germline V gene, CDR1 is EGSTGY and CDR2 is YDSYTSSV. CDR3 residues: CATWGPQDYNYKKLF. The CDR3, as DNA: TGTGCCACCTGGGGTCCACAGGACTATAATTATAAGAAACTCTTT.

This clone is large within its sample. This chain connects TRGV2 to TRGJ1 or TRGJ2. The J gene, not given by TCRdb, was assigned here from a germline match of the nucleotide sequence. Germline V lookup: CDR1 EGSNGY, CDR2 YDSYNSKV. V shed 3 bases and J 1 base; nucleotides not matched to a gene: 6. The CDR3 is 14 amino acids. The CDR3 loop is CATWDRPNYYKKLF. For the CDR3, the DNA is TGTGCCACCTGGGACAGACCTAATTATTATAAGAAACTCTTT.

This clone is labeled hyperexpanded. This same CDR3 is encoded by further DNA sequences in the sample. This chain joins TRGV4 and TRGJP2. The J gene was missing in TCRdb and was found by matching the end of the DNA to germline. Trimming at V came to 0 bases and at J to 0 bases, leaving 4 bases not matched to a gene. The CDR3 covers 16 residues. Per germline, CDR1 EGSTGY and CDR2 YDSYTSSV. The CDR3 protein is CATWDGRYSSDWIKTF. The CDR3 bases are TGTGCCACCTGGGATGGGCGCTATAGTAGTGATTGGATCAAGACGTTT.

This clone was seen a few times. The protein recorded in TCRdb matches a much larger clone and deviates from this DNA's translation at residue 11, suggesting a read error; the protein here is obtained by translating the DNA. This rearrangement joins TRGV2 to TRGJP2. TCRdb does not report a J gene; here it was assigned by matching the DNA to germline references. Germline loops: CDR1 EGSNGY, CDR2 YDSYNSKV. The CDR3 covers 14 residues. The DNA for the CDR3 is TGTGCCACCTGGGACGGTCGTAGTGATTGGGTCAAGACGTTT. This translates into CATWDGRSDWVKTF.